These T cell receptor beta chains were read from a single sample in a study of response to subunit inactivated influenza vaccine. TCRdb re-called the RT-PCR reads with MiXCR, one entry per CDR3 protein. Of just under 550,000 distinct CDR3 sequences listed, around 21% are singletons. Separately, the same data were catalogued under a study of T cells expressing NK-cell markers.

Sample: CD4+ T cells sorted from PBMCs, taken roughly 12 days after vaccination. Receptors originate from a man aged 50 or older who received an inactivated influenza vaccine. CDR3s include the opening cysteine and the closing phenylalanine or tryptophan. The D gene is left open where the match is weak. Clone size, where shown, is once, few, many, or a class for clones that have expanded.

>TRBJ2-7|TRBV12-3/TRBV12-4|few|-
TGTGCCAGCAGTCCCGATCTTTACTACGAGCAGTACTTC
CASSPDLYYEQYF
>TRBJ2-1|TRBV5-1|many|-
TGCGCCAGCAGCTTGGCCGGGGGCTCCTCCTACAATGAGCAGTTCTTC
CASSLAGGSSYNEQFF
>TRBJ2-3|TRBV12-3/TRBV12-4|few|-
TGTGCCAGCAGTTTAAGTTTTCAAGATACGCAGTATTTT
CASSLSFQDTQYF
>TRBJ1-4|TRBV11-1|few|-
TGTGCCAGCAGCTTTATGCAAGGGCCCCTATTCACTAATGAAAAACTGTTTTTT
CASSFMQGPLFTNEKLFF
>TRBJ1-2|TRBV12-3/TRBV12-4|few|-
TGTGCCAGCAGTGGAGAGGTGGATGGCTACACCTTC
CASSGEVDGYTF
>TRBJ2-3|TRBV29-1|-|TRBD2
TGCAGTTGGATGACACTAGCGGGAGTGAGGGGTCACACAGATACGCAGTATTTT
CSWMTLAGVRGHTDTQYF
>TRBJ1-3|TRBV6-5|-|-
TGTGCCAGCAGTTACTCGGGGGGCTCTGGAAACACCATATATTTT
CASSYSGGSGNTIYF
>TRBJ2-2|TRBV20-1|-|TRBD1
TGCAGTGCTCTATTCGACAGGGGGCAAGCCGGGGAGCTGTTTTTT
CSALFDRGQAGELFF
>TRBJ2-5|TRBV5-1|few|TRBD1
TGCGCCAGCAGCTCAGTACAGGGGGAAGAGACCCAGTACTTC
CASSSVQGEETQYF
>TRBJ2-7|TRBV28|few|TRBD1
TGTGCCAGCAGTTTGGGGGGACAGGGGGCTGACGAGCAGTACTTC
CASSLGGQGADEQYF
>TRBJ2-3|TRBV7-6|many|-
TGTGCCAGCAGCCCCGGTCGGTCAGATACGCAGTATTTT
CASSPGRSDTQYF
>TRBJ1-2|TRBV7-2|-|-
TGTGCCAGCAGCTCAAGACCTATAGCTAACTATGGCTACACCTTC
CASSSRPIANYGYTF
>TRBJ2-3|TRBV5-4|few|-
TGTGCCAGCAGCTTTGAGGGAGTGGGCACAGATACGCAGTATTTT
CASSFEGVGTDTQYF
>TRBJ2-7|TRBV5-1|few|TRBD1
TGCGCCAGCAGCTCCTCAACTCTCGGGACAGGGAGGAACGAGCAGTACTTC
CASSSSTLGTGRNEQYF
>TRBJ2-5|TRBV20-1|few|-
TGCAGTGCTAACGGTCTTCAGGGGATGGAGACCCAGTACTTC
CSANGLQGMETQYF
>TRBJ2-7|TRBV19|few|TRBD2
TGTGCCAGTAGTCAAGGACTAGCGGGATCTGAGCAGTACTTC
CASSQGLAGSEQYF
>TRBJ1-1|TRBV12-3/TRBV12-4|few|TRBD1
TGTGCCAGTACTACCCAGGGGGGCAACACTGAAGCTTTCTTT
CASTTQGGNTEAFF
>TRBJ2-4|TRBV4-2|few|-
TGTGCCAGCAGCCAAGAACTCACTAGTCTGGACATTCAGTACTTC
CASSQELTSLDIQYF
>TRBJ2-1|TRBV11-2|-|-
TGTGCCAGCAGCCTAGGGGCCCAGCCTCGGGTCTCCTACAATGAGCAGTTCTTC
CASSLGAQPRVSYNEQFF
>TRBJ2-3|TRBV9|few|-
TGTGCCAGCAGCCCAAGCGGACCTAGCACAGATACGCAGTATTTT
CASSPSGPSTDTQYF
>TRBJ1-6|TRBV11-2|-|TRBD1
TGTGCCAGCAGCTTATTGACAGGGGAAGGATCACCCCTCCACTTT
CASSLLTGEGSPLHF
>TRBJ2-3|TRBV12-3/TRBV12-4|-|TRBD2
TGTGCCAGCAGTTTCCAGCGGGGGCGGGGCACAGATACGCAGTATTTT
CASSFQRGRGTDTQYF
>TRBJ1-1|TRBV28|few|-
TGTGCCAGCACCCGGGGGCGTACTGAAGCTTTCTTT
CASTRGRTEAFF
>TRBJ2-7|TRBV28|-|TRBD2
TGTGCCAGCACTCTCTCCGCGGGGGGGGTCACTTACGAGCAGTACTTC
CASTLSAGGVTYEQYF
>TRBJ2-3|TRBV29-1|few|-
TGCAGCGTCGACCCCATGGAGAGCACAGATACGCAGTATTTT
CSVDPMESTDTQYF
>TRBJ1-4|TRBV5-1|few|-
TGCGCCAGCAGGCAGGGATCGACAACTAATGAAAAACTGTTTTTT
CASRQGSTTNEKLFF
>TRBJ2-7|TRBV20-1|few|TRBD2
TGCAGTGCAGGGGGAAGCGGGAGGGCCTCCTCGGATTACGAGCAGTACTTC
CSAGGSGRASSDYEQYF
>TRBJ2-1|TRBV7-9|many|-
TGTGCCAGCAGCACAGCCTTCAATGAGCAGTTCTTC
CASSTAFNEQFF
>TRBJ1-1|TRBV7-9|many|TRBD1
TGTGCCAGCAGCTCGACAGGGACCACTGAAGCTTTCTTT
CASSSTGTTEAFF
>TRBJ2-1|TRBV14|few|-
TGTGCCAGCAGCCAACAGCAGCGGTCATCGCAGTTCTTC
CASSQQQRSSQFF
>TRBJ1-6|TRBV6-2/TRBV6-3|few|TRBD1
TGTGCCAGCAGTACTGCAGGGGGATTGATTTCACCCCTCCACTTT
CASSTAGGLISPLHF
>TRBJ2-3|TRBV3-1|-|-
TGTGCCAGCAGCGAAGGCAAGAATACGCAGTATTTT
CASSEGKNTQYF
>TRBJ2-1|TRBV20-1|many|TRBD2
TGCAGTGCTATTAGCGGGAGGCCCCCTAGAAGGGATGAGCAGTTCTTC
CSAISGRPPRRDEQFF
>TRBJ1-4|TRBV28|once|-
TGTGCCAGCAGTTTAGAGGACGGTGTGGCAACTAATGAAAAACTGTTTTTT
CASSLEDGVATNEKLFF
>TRBJ2-3|TRBV9|few|-
TGTGCCAGCAGCGTAGGAATGGGGGCAGATACGCAGTATTTT
CASSVGMGADTQYF
>TRBJ2-3|TRBV11-2|-|TRBD2
TGTGCCAGCAGTCTCTCCCCCAGCGGGAGGGCCGAGTATCGCACAGATACGCAGTATTTT
CASSLSPSGRAEYRTDTQYF
>TRBJ2-3|TRBV4-2|-|TRBD2
TGTGCCAGCAGCCAAGATGTTAGCGGGGGGGCCCGTACGCAGTATTTT
CASSQDVSGGARTQYF
>TRBJ1-5|TRBV20-1|-|-
TGCAGTGCTCCCCAGGACGGGCGCTCTCAGCCCCAGCATTTT
CSAPQDGRSQPQHF
>TRBJ1-3|TRBV7-8|-|-
TGTGCCAGCAGCTTAGCAGGGGCAAGTGGTGGAAACACCATATATTTT
CASSLAGASGGNTIYF
>TRBJ1-6|TRBV4-3|-|-
TGCGCCAGCAGCCCGACTCTACGGGGGTCACCCCTCCACTTT
CASSPTLRGSPLHF
>TRBJ2-5|TRBV9|-|-
TGTGCCAGCAGCGCCCACGGAGTTGGCTTGTCGGAGACCCAGTACTTC
CASSAHGVGLSETQYF
>TRBJ2-7|TRBV19|few|-
TGTGCCAGTAGTATAACCCTGGACAACGACGAGCAGTACTTC
CASSITLDNDEQYF
>TRBJ2-7|TRBV20-1|-|-
TGCAGTGCTAGAGGGACATCCTCCTACGAGCAGTACTTC
CSARGTSSYEQYF
>TRBJ2-1|TRBV7-3|-|-
TGTGCCAGCAGCTTACATCAACCGAGCTCCTACAATGAGCAGTTCTTC
CASSLHQPSSYNEQFF
>TRBJ1-4|TRBV6-1|-|TRBD1
TGTGCCAGCAATCGACAGGGGGTTGGTTTATCGGATGAAAAACTGTTTTTT
CASNRQGVGLSDEKLFF
>TRBJ2-2|TRBV28|few|TRBD2
TGTGCCAGCAGTTCCCTAGCGGGGGAGATAAACACCGGGGAGCTGTTTTTT
CASSSLAGEINTGELFF
>TRBJ1-2|TRBV2|few|-
TGTGCCAGCAGTATGAGGGGGTATGGCTACACCTTC
CASSMRGYGYTF
>TRBJ2-7|TRBV19|-|TRBD2
TGTGCCAGTAGTAACAGACTAGCGGGGATGTACGAGCAGTACTTC
CASSNRLAGMYEQYF
>TRBJ2-4|TRBV7-2|-|-
TGTGCCAGCAGCTTAGACGCGAACAGCTTCGCCAAAAACATTCAGTACTTC
CASSLDANSFAKNIQYF
>TRBJ1-5|TRBV2|few|TRBD1
TGTGCCAGCAGCGGGGACAGGGGAGGCAATCAGCCCCAGCATTTT
CASSGDRGGNQPQHF
>TRBJ2-1|TRBV18|-|TRBD2
TGTGCCAGCTCACCACGAACTAGCGGCCCCCGCGGGCGGCAGTTCTTC
CASSPRTSGPRGRQFF
>TRBJ2-7|TRBV28|-|-
TGTTCCACGCGGGGCCAGGTCTACGAGCAGTACTTC
CSTRGQVYEQYF
>TRBJ2-4|TRBV10-2|-|-
TGCGCCAGCACGGCCAAAAACATTCAGTACTTC
CASTAKNIQYF
>TRBJ2-3|TRBV6-1|few|TRBD2
TGTGCCAGCAGTGCAGCGGGAGGGCCAGATACGCAGTATTTT
CASSAAGGPDTQYF
>TRBJ2-3|TRBV24-1|few|TRBD2
TGTGCCACCAGTGACCCACTAGCGGGGGGGCCCCGTTCCTCAGATACGCAGTATTTT
CATSDPLAGGPRSSDTQYF
>TRBJ2-6|TRBV12-3/TRBV12-4|few|-
TGTGCCAGCAGTTTAATCTCCTCTGGGGCCAACGTCCTGACTTTC
CASSLISSGANVLTF